This passage covers 28 T cell receptor beta chains from one sample sequenced in a study of sequential checkpoint blockade in melanoma. The assay was immunoSEQ multiplex PCR, and TCRdb's table has in-frame clones only and misses some. The repertoire holds about 37,000 clones, with approximately 30% as singletons. Treatment noted: randomized to nivolumab then ipilimumab (arm A) or the reverse (arm B). The source was tumor tissue (inferred from file names), collected from a patient given nivolumab and ipilimumab in sequence. Source of these receptors: a human donor with melanoma.

This clone was observed a few times. The CDR3 DNA reads as TGCGCCAGCAGCCAGGGACAGTACACAGATACGCAGTATTTT. Residues: CASSQGQYTDTQYF. The chain recombines TRBV5-1 with TRBJ2-3; 7 nucleotides line up with TRBD1. Germline trimming cut 4 bases from V and 2 bases from J; bases unmatched to any gene: 4. The length of the CDR3 is 14 residues. CDR1 SGHRS and CDR2 YFSETQ come from the germline V gene.

The chain is built from TRBV11-3 and TRBJ2-3; TRBD2 matches at 11 bases. J was trimmed by 2 bases and V by 3 bases; bases with no gene match: 1. Germline CDR1 SGHNT, CDR2 YENEEA. This CDR3 has 15 amino acids. The CDR3 nucleotides are TGTGCCAGCAGCTTTAGCGGGGGGGTCACAGATACGCAGTATTTT. Translating it yields CASSFSGGVTDTQYF.

The sample holds a few counts of this clone. The V and J genes are TRBV6-8 and TRBJ2-7; no reliable D call. The germline V gene has CDR1 MNHGY and CDR2 SAAAGT. CDR3 length: 13 amino acids. The V end was cut by 4 bases, the J end by 2 bases, with 9 bases between. The CDR3 nucleotides are TGTGCCAGCAGTTCAGGCGTAACCTACGAGCAGTACTTC. Amino acids: CASSSGVTYEQYF.

V is TRBV30 and J is TRBJ1-5; D uncertain. The CDR3 has 14 amino acids. Trimming left V 0 bases short and J 6 bases short, with 12 bases between. Germline CDR1 GTSNPN, CDR2 SVGIG (reference sequence). The CDR3 nucleotides are TGTGCCTGGAGTGTAATCGGGCCTGGTCAGCCCCAGCATTTT. Its protein product is CAWSVIGPGQPQHF. The full variable domain, in which reference TRBV30 and TRBJ1-5 provide the parts outside the CDR3, is SQTIHQWPATLVQPVGSPLSLECTVEGTSNPNLYWYRQAAGRGLQLLFYSVGIGQISSEVPQNLSASRPQDRQFILSSKKLLLSDSGFYLCAWSVIGPGQPQHFGDGTRLSIL.

V is TRBV28 and J is TRBJ1-2; D may be TRBD1 (5 bases). V was cut by 2 bases and J by 4 bases, with 11 bases left in between. Germline-derived CDR1 and CDR2 are MDHEN and SYDVKM. This CDR3 has 14 residues. The CDR3 sequence: CASSLAGLSYGYTF. CDR3 nucleotides: TGTGCCAGCAGTTTAGCAGGGCTGAGCTATGGCTACACCTTC.

The gene calls are TRBV9 and TRBJ1-1, with a possible D match to TRBD1 (6 bases). Looked up from germline, CDR1 is SGDLS and CDR2 is YYNGEE. V lost 0 bases to trimming and J lost 2 bases, with 11 bases between them. This CDR3 is built from 15 residues. CDR3 DNA sequence: TGTGCCAGCAGCGTAGCTCAGGGGCTTAACACTGAAGCTTTCTTT. It is translated as CASSVAQGLNTEAFF. Combining the CDR3 with reference TRBV9 and TRBJ1-1 gives the whole variable domain DSGVTQTPKHLITATGQRVTLRCSPRSGDLSVYWYQQSLDQGLQFLIQYYNGEERAKGNILERFSAQQFPDLHSELNLSSLELGDSALYFCASSVAQGLNTEAFFGQGTRLTVV.

The chain has TRBV19 and TRBJ2-3; no definite D call. V was cut by 5 bases and J by 0 bases, with 12 bases left in between. The CDR3 covers 15 residues. Per the germline V gene, CDR1 is LNHDA and CDR2 is SQIVND (reference sequence). CDR3 bases: TGTGCCAGTAGTTTCAGAATGACGAGCACAGATACGCAGTATTTT. Amino acid sequence: CASSFRMTSTDTQYF.

This clone was seen more than once but under ten times. The chain employs TRBV7-2 and TRBJ2-4; the match to TRBD1 covers 10 bases. V shed 4 bases and J 15 bases; nucleotides not matched to a gene: 9. This CDR3 is built from 13 residues. The V gene's germline CDR1 is SGHTA and CDR2 FQGNSA. The CDR3: CASSSRGDRGWYF. CDR3 in DNA: TGTGCCAGCAGCTCCCGAGGGGACAGGGGTTGGTACTTC.

The chain links TRBV5-3 to TRBJ2-4; D could derive from TRBD1 or TRBD2 (5 bases each). TRBV5-3 is an ORF, with its function uncertain. The CDR3 has 17 amino acids. Deletions cut 0 bases from V and 0 bases from J, with 13 bases between. CDR3 nucleotide sequence: TGTGCCAGAAGCTTGGGGGGGACCTTGCGAGCCAAAAACATTCAGTACTTC. It yields the protein CARSLGGTLRAKNIQYF.

This clone was seen more than once but under ten times. The rearrangement uses TRBV11-3 and TRBJ2-7; 13 bases match TRBD2. The length of the CDR3 is 18 residues. CDR1 is SGHNT, CDR2 YENEEA, per germline. J gave up 4 bases and V 4 bases, and 13 bases lay outside the gene matches. The CDR3 DNA reads as TGTGCCAGCAGCTCCCAATTGGGACTAGCGGGATCGATTTACGAGCAGTACTTC. It yields the protein CASSSQLGLAGSIYEQYF.

The chain recombines TRBV6-8 with TRBJ2-5; 9 positions match TRBD2. The germline CDR1 and CDR2 sequences are MNHGY and SAAAGT. The CDR3 covers 16 residues. V lost 0 bases and J lost 7; bases outside the gene matches: 9. In DNA, the CDR3 is TGTGCCAGCAGTTACTCGGCGGGGGGGCCTCTAGGGACCCAGTACTTC. Its protein product is CASSYSAGGPLGTQYF.

This clone was recorded at least ten times. This chain connects TRBV6-8 to TRBJ1-5, with 7 bases fitting TRBD1. This CDR3 contains 15 residues. J lost 5 bases, V lost 4 bases, and 8 bases had no gene match. CDR1 MNHGY and CDR2 SAAAGT come from the germline V gene. For the CDR3, the DNA is TGTGCCAGCAGTTTCTACAGGGGATTCGATCAGCCCCAGCATTTT. Protein: CASSFYRGFDQPQHF.

This sequence joins TRBV10-2 and TRBJ2-3; 9 nucleotides line up with TRBD2. The germline V gene has CDR1 WSHSY and CDR2 SAAADI. The CDR3 loop spans 14 amino acids. V shed 7 bases, J shed 1 base, and the junction held 3 bases outside the gene matches. CDR3 sequence (DNA): TGCGCCAGCACCCGCGGGAGGGGCACAGATACGCAGTATTTT. Translation gives CASTRGRGTDTQYF.

The genes are TRBV11-3 and TRBJ2-2, with D unclear. Germline V lookup: CDR1 SGHNT, CDR2 YENEEA. The V gene lost 0 bases and the J gene lost 4 bases, with 18 bases spanning the gap. The CDR3 contains 18 residues. The CDR3 nucleotides read TGTGCCAGCAGCTTAGAAGTGTCTTGGTTTCTAGTCACCGGGGAGCTGTTTTTT. The encoded protein is CASSLEVSWFLVTGELFF.

This clone was seen a handful of times. The chain uses TRBV6-8 and TRBJ1-5; D gene uncertain. The length of the CDR3 is 17 residues. Germline V gene sequence: CDR1 MNHGY, CDR2 SAAAGT. Trimming pared 0 bases from V and 0 bases from J, leaving 12 bases between. The CDR3 DNA follows: TGTGCCAGCAGTTACTCGACGGGCAGGTTTAGCAATCAGCCCCAGCATTTT. Protein product: CASSYSTGRFSNQPQHF.

This clone showed up just a few times. The rearrangement links TRBV5-1 to TRBJ2-3, with TRBD2 as a possible D gene (6 bases). The CDR3 is 14 residues long. V lost 5 bases to trimming and J lost 3 bases, with 13 bases between them. CDR1 is SGHRS, CDR2 YFSETQ, per germline. The CDR3 protein is CASSHGSSTDTQYF. The DNA of the CDR3 is TGCGCCAGCAGTCACGGGAGTTCGACAGATACGCAGTATTTT.

This clone was observed a few times. The V and J genes are TRBV9 and TRBJ2-1; 12 nucleotides match TRBD2. Trimming took 4 bases from V and 2 from J; bases not matched to a gene: 10. The germline V gene encodes CDR1 SGDLS and CDR2 YYNGEE. The CDR3 contains 18 residues. Here the CDR3 reads CASSYGTSGRTTYNEQFF. CDR3 in DNA: TGTGCCAGCAGCTACGGGACTAGCGGGCGAACAACCTACAATGAGCAGTTCTTC.

V gene TRBV6-8 combines with J gene TRBJ2-5; TRBD2 agrees at 10 bases. The CDR3 consists of 13 residues. With 10 bases clipped from V and 5 bases from J, the junction kept 7 bases outside the gene matches. Germline CDR1 and CDR2: MNHGY and SAAAGT. This CDR3 reads CAISAGGAETQYF. CDR3 DNA: TGTGCCATTTCAGCGGGAGGGGCGGAGACCCAGTACTTC.

The V call is TRBV29-1, the J call TRBJ2-2; D perhaps matches TRBD2 (6 bases). Trimming took 8 bases from V and 0 from J, leaving 16 bases between them. The CDR3 length is 15 residues. Germline CDR1 and CDR2: SQVTM and ANQGSEA. The CDR3 spells CSILPGDSNTGELFF. In DNA, the CDR3 is TGCAGCATTCTTCCCGGGGACTCGAACACCGGGGAGCTGTTTTTT.

In this sample, this clone turned up a few times. This rearrangement joins TRBV30 to TRBJ2-6; TRBD1 aligns across 8 bases. CDR1 is GTSNPN and CDR2 is SVGIG in the germline V gene (reference sequence). The CDR3 has 18 amino acids. V dropped 3 bases and J dropped 1; count of bases not matched to a gene: 11. The CDR3 coding sequence is TGTGCCTGGAGGCCGGGACAGGCCCCCTGGTCTGGGGCCAACGTCCTGACTTTC. It translates to CAWRPGQAPWSGANVLTF.

In its sample, this clone was seen a few times. The V gene is TRBV2, the J gene TRBJ1-1; weak D call: TRBD1 (5 bases). Between the trimmed V and J ends, which lost 8 bases and 5 bases, there was a span of 12 bases. CDR1 and CDR2 from the germline V gene are SNHLY and FYNNEI. CDR3 size: 12 residues. Here the CDR3 reads CASAGGLTEAFF. The CDR3 DNA reads TGTGCCAGCGCCGGGGGGTTAACTGAAGCTTTCTTT.

This clone was seen only a few times. The chain combines TRBV15 with TRBJ1-2, with D maybe TRBD1 (5 bases). CDR3 length equals 14 residues. Germline loops: CDR1 LNHNV, CDR2 YYDKDF (reference sequence). Trimming took off 5 bases at V and 3 bases at J, with 13 bases between the two ends. CDR3 protein: CATSWDEAHYGYTF. CDR3 bases: TGTGCCACCAGCTGGGACGAAGCCCACTATGGCTACACCTTC.

The chain is built from TRBV11-3 and TRBJ1-5, with a weak D call TRBD1 (5 bases). Germline CDR1 reads SGHNT; CDR2 reads YENEEA. The CDR3 runs to 15 residues. V lost 5 bases and J lost 3, with 14 bases in between. The CDR3 here is CASSREGRYNQPQHF. DNA of the CDR3: TGTGCCAGCAGCCGCGAGGGGCGGTACAATCAGCCCCAGCATTTT. Full variable domain (outside the CDR3, taken from reference TRBV11-3 and TRBJ1-5): EAGVVQSPRYKIIEKKQPVAFWCNPISGHNTLYWYLQNLGQGPELLIRYENEEAVDDSQLPKDRFSAERLKGVDSTLKIQPAELGDSAVYLCASSREGRYNQPQHFGDGTRLSIL.

This sequence joins TRBV14 and TRBJ2-7; no clear D. The V end was cut by 2 bases, the J end by 5 bases, with 7 bases between. CDR3 length: 12 amino acids. Per germline, CDR1 SGHDN and CDR2 FVKESK. CDR3 protein: CASSQFGHEQYF. The CDR3 coding sequence is TGTGCCAGCAGCCAATTCGGTCACGAGCAGTACTTC.

This clone was detected a few times. This chain links TRBV11-3 with TRBJ2-7; 7 nucleotides match TRBD1. This CDR3 comprises 14 residues. Trimming took 2 bases from V and 5 from J; bases not matched to a gene: 6. Germline CDR1 SGHNT, CDR2 YENEEA. The CDR3 loop is CASSLQQGPHEQYF. CDR3 bases: TGTGCCAGCAGCTTACAACAGGGGCCCCACGAGCAGTACTTC.

Only a few counts were recorded for this clone. The rearrangement links TRBV15 to TRBJ2-1, with 10 bases that match TRBD2. The CDR3 covers 16 residues. Germline lookup yields CDR1 LNHNV and CDR2 YYDKDF (reference sequence). Trimming took 0 bases from V and 8 from J; bases not matched to a gene: 7. CDR3 in DNA: TGTGCCACCAGCAGAGAGCCTAGCGGGAGTCCCCATGAGCAGTTCTTC. Translated, it gives CATSREPSGSPHEQFF.

The chain recombines TRBV11-3 with TRBJ2-7, with D perhaps TRBD1 or TRBD2 (5 bases each). The CDR3 runs to 14 residues. With 8 bases removed from V and 2 bases from J, the gap between germline ends came to 16 bases. Looked up from germline, CDR1 is SGHNT and CDR2 is YENEEA. CDR3: CASGSGTPAYEQYF. The DNA for the CDR3 is TGTGCCAGCGGTTCCGGGACCCCCGCCTACGAGCAGTACTTC.

V and J are TRBV14 and TRBJ2-2; no clear D gene. Germline values: CDR1 SGHDN, CDR2 FVKESK. The V and J ends lost 4 bases and 8 bases respectively, with 11 bases between them. The CDR3 totals 13 residues. The CDR3 DNA is TGTGCCAGCAGCCTTCTAGGCCGTGGGGAGCTGTTTTTT. Translation: CASSLLGRGELFF.